Sequencing of this T cell receptor (beta chain) was carried out in a study of cytomegalovirus exposure and HLA in healthy donors. Study-level points and caveats: A later analysis, which compared TCR beta chains of equal frequency, found the HLA-associated ones more clonally expanded. According to a later analysis, most TCR beta chains associated with CMV appeared HLA-restricted. An apparent linkage of common viral pathogens to several of the most significant clusters emerged in a later analysis.

The PCR had 60 Vbeta and 13 Jbeta primers. TCRdb keeps only in-frame clones here, not all; method: immunoSEQ multiplex PCR. The table shows some 180,000 clones, with about 85% occurring only once. Concerning this clone itself: The antigen remains undetermined. The same CDR3 arises from other DNA sequences in this sample as well.

V gave up 2 bases and J gave up 7 bases, with 13 bases separating them. This CDR3 is 14 amino acids long. Germline V gene sequence: CDR1 SGHDT, CDR2 YYEEEE. The V and J genes are TRBV5-6 and TRBJ1-5, with TRBD1 as a possible D gene (6 bases). This clonotype originated in a man aged 25 to 40 in good health and CMV-seropositive. Sequenced material: PBMCs. The CDR3 coding sequence is TGTGCCAGCAGCTTAGCAGGGGCCGGGCAGCCCCAGCATTTT. Translating gives CASSLAGAGQPQHF.